This T cell receptor beta chain emerged from a study of CXCR3-negative and CXCR3-positive naive CD8 T cells. Study overall: Per-library TRB read counts averaged about 1.5 +/- 0.3 million, adding up to about 135 million in total.

cDNA libraries for TRB were generated by 5' RACE incorporating UMI labels. TCRdb re-called the 5' RACE reads, yielding one record per CDR3 amino acid sequence without DNA. The table lists tens of thousands of distinct CDR3 sequences. Whole-study findings and limits: TRB CDR3 properties indicated TCR strength, while surface CD5 was similar across naive subsets. Whereas memory cells differed, naive CXCR3-negative and CXCR3-positive cells shared similar TRBV-TRBJ usage. Diversity was high in both naive subsets and much lower in memory cells.

Worth noting for this clonotype: Its antigen remains unidentified.

The CDR3 is 14 amino acids. Germline values: CDR1 LNHDA, CDR2 SQIVND (reference sequence). V and J are TRBV19 and TRBJ1-1; the TRBD1 assignment by TCRdb is unverifiable without DNA. Sample: memory CD8+ T cells from blood. The sequence was collected from a human donor in good health. Some clones in this sample may be carry-over from other donors' samples. The CDR3 loop is CASSGGGGASEAFF.